This T cell receptor (beta chain) was identified during a study of shared clonotypes between healthy human individuals. Study-wide points: Estimated clonotype richness was generally higher in naive than memory subsets.

Every one of the donors was a Caucasian adult that lived in Nashville, Tennessee. Both subsets, CD45RA+ naive and CD45RA-negative memory, were split from the CD4+ cells. As processed by the authors: Filtering differed for immunoSEQ, which gave only junction sequences without quality scores. Profiling relied on immunoSEQ multiplex PCR, and the TCRdb table lists in-frame clones only, not all of them. V and J calls and clone size follow that table, whereas D and trimming were derived from the DNA. The table has about 2.4 million clones, 80% to 95% seen once. Regarding this clone: Antigen: not known.

Germline CDR1 MDHEN, CDR2 SYDVKM. CDR3 length: 12 residues. V was pared by 5 bases and J by 5 bases, with 10 bases between. The specimen was naive CD4+ T cells from PBMCs. Subset denoted: CD45RA+ positively selected. The receptor's source is a young man in good health. Some clones in this sample may be carry-over from other donors' samples. This chain links TRBV28 with TRBJ2-7; D is unresolved. CDR3 region: CASSSQFHEQYF. The CDR3 DNA reads TGTGCCAGCAGTAGCCAATTCCACGAGCAGTACTTC. The complete variable domain, with remaining parts taken from reference TRBV28 and TRBJ2-7, reads DVKVTQSSRYLVKRTGEKVFLECVQDMDHENMFWYRQDPGLGLRLIYFSYDVKMKEKGDIPEGYSVSREKKERFSLILESASTNQTSMYLCASSSQFHEQYFGPGTRLTVT.